This T cell receptor (beta chain) is drawn from a study of blood T cells in healthy people across ages. A note on this clonotype: What it recognizes is unknown.

CDR1 SGDLS and CDR2 YYNGEE come from the germline V gene. The CDR3 loop spans 18 amino acids. V was shortened by 1 base and J by 0 bases, with 18 bases between the two germline ends. Findings and caveats of the study: With age, beta diversity per million T cells declined roughly linearly, significantly by over 35. TCR beta diversity correlated strongly with naive T cell percentage.

PCR was performed a second time for roughly 7 to 12 cycles using a sample-barcoded 5' primer and a J-beta primer mix. Tags on each cDNA molecule came from a template-switch adaptor with 12 random nucleotides. Each of the samples gave a minimum of 3 million paired-end reads that contained CDR3. TCRdb passed the 5' RACE reads through MiXCR, listing each CDR3 protein once. This table has hundreds of thousands of distinct CDR3 sequences, around 41% appearing once. Sequenced input: blood. The TCR was taken from a man aged 80 or over in good health. V gene TRBV9 combines with J gene TRBJ2-3; weak D call: TRBD1 (6 bases). The CDR3 nucleotides read TGTGCCAGCAGCGTACCGGGACATAGCCCATCGAGCACAGATACGCAGTATTTT. Translating it yields CASSVPGHSPSSTDTQYF.